These 3 T cell receptor beta chains came from one sample sequenced in a study of T cell changes during pregnancy in multiple sclerosis. Here immunoSEQ multiplex PCR was the method, and the copy in TCRdb shows in-frame clones only, minus some. Of 50,000 to 65,000 clones detected, 90% appear once; the ten largest clones hold about 7%. Sequencing was performed on peripheral blood, taken in the third trimester of pregnancy. Receptors originate from a female donor in good health, enrolled as a control in a pregnancy study.

The V gene is TRBV2, the J gene TRBJ1-5, with D hard to call. This CDR3 contains 14 residues. Per germline, CDR1 SNHLY and CDR2 FYNNEI. Trimming pared 3 bases from V and 0 bases from J, leaving 6 bases between. In DNA, the CDR3 is TGTGCCAGCAGTGACTATGATAGCAATCAGCCCCAGCATTTT. Its protein is CASSDYDSNQPQHF.

The rearrangement uses TRBV11-2 and TRBJ2-5, with D hard to call. Germline CDR1 SGHAT, CDR2 FQNNGV. The V end lost 6 bases, the J end lost 5 bases, and 10 bases lay between the germline ends. The CDR3 is 12 amino acids. Written as DNA, the CDR3 is TGTGCCAGCAGGAGGAGTGGGGAGACCCAGTACTTC. Protein: CASRRSGETQYF.

The chain employs TRBV27 and TRBJ2-3; a weak D match, TRBD1 (6 bases). Germline loops: CDR1 MNHEY, CDR2 SMNVEV (reference sequence). The V and J ends lost 7 bases and 0 bases respectively, with 14 bases between them. The CDR3 has 15 residues. This CDR3 is CASNTGTFSTDTQYF. CDR3 DNA sequence: TGTGCCAGCAACACCGGGACATTTAGCACAGATACGCAGTATTTT.